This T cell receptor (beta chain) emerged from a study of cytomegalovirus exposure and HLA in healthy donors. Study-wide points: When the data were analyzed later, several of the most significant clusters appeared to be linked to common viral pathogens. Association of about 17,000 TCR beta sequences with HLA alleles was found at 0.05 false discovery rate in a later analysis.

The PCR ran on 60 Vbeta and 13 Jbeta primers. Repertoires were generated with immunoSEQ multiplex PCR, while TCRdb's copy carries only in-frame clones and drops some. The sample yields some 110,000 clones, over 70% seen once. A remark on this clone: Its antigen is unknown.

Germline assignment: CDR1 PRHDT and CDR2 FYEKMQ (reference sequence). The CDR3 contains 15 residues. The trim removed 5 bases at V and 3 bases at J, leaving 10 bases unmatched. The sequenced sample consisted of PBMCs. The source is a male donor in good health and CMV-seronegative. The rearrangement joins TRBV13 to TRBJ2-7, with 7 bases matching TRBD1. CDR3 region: CASSAQPGQNYEQYF. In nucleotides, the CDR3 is TGTGCCAGCAGCGCCCAACCGGGACAGAACTACGAGCAGTACTTC.